The rows below give T cell receptor beta chains drawn from one sample of a study of cytomegalovirus exposure and HLA in healthy donors. Method: immunoSEQ multiplex PCR; TCRdb's copy keeps in-frame clones and lacks some. This sample yields fewer than 130,000 clones, of which 89% are seen a single time; approximately 1.9% belongs to the top ten. The sequencing sample was made of PBMCs. These receptors all stem from a woman between 18 and 30 years old in good health and CMV-seronegative. CDR3s include the opening cysteine and the closing phenylalanine or tryptophan. A D gene is named only where the DNA matches it firmly. Clone size is not always given. Where it is, it says once, few, many or a class for expanded clones.

TRBD1	TRBV5-4	16	-	TRBJ2-4	CASSLGDRSAKNIQYF	TGTGCCAGCAGTCTTGGGGACAGGTCAGCCAAAAACATTCAGTACTTC
-	TRBV19	16	-	TRBJ2-7	CASSTGLPTTIYEQYF	TGTGCCAGTAGTACGGGACTGCCGACGACCATTTACGAGCAGTACTTC
-	TRBV30	14	-	TRBJ2-7	CAWSVGGGLYEQYF	TGTGCCTGGAGTGTAGGGGGAGGGTTATACGAGCAGTACTTC
TRBD2	TRBV6-1	12	-	TRBJ2-1	CASRVGLIEQFF	TGTGCCAGCAGGGTGGGACTAATTGAGCAGTTCTTC
-	TRBV5-8	14	-	TRBJ1-5	CASSSPTGPQPQHF	TGTGCCAGCAGCTCCCCGACAGGCCCTCAGCCCCAGCATTTT
-	TRBV7-2	14	-	TRBJ1-2	CASSLGQVEYGYTF	TGTGCCAGCAGCTTAGGACAGGTTGAATATGGCTACACCTTC
TRBD1	TRBV27	15	once	TRBJ2-2	CASRWTGGKTGELFF	TGTGCCAGCAGATGGACAGGGGGCAAGACCGGGGAGCTGTTTTTT
-	TRBV9	16	-	TRBJ2-3	CASSVEAGYSTDTQYF	TGTGCCAGCAGCGTAGAGGCAGGGTATAGCACAGATACGCAGTATTTT
-	TRBV11-2	16	-	TRBJ2-7	CASSPFQTPMSYEQYF	TGTGCCAGCAGCCCCTTTCAGACTCCGATGTCCTACGAGCAGTACTTC
-	TRBV5-6	14	-	TRBJ2-1	CASSFSGDYNEQFF	TGTGCCAGCAGCTTTTCGGGAGACTACAATGAGCAGTTCTTC
TRBD2	TRBV4-3	16	-	TRBJ2-1	CASSRGTSGDYNEQFF	TGCGCCAGCAGCCGCGGGACTAGCGGGGATTACAATGAGCAGTTCTTC
-	TRBV18	15	-	TRBJ1-1	CASSPPGSLNTEAFF	TGTGCCAGCTCACCACCGGGCAGTTTGAACACTGAAGCTTTCTTT
TRBD1	TRBV5-1	13	once	TRBJ1-2	CASSAGTEGGYTF	TGCGCCAGCAGCGCCGGGACAGAGGGTGGCTACACCTTC
-	TRBV4-3	17	-	TRBJ2-4	CASSQDLPGGSKNIQYF	TGCGCCAGCAGCCAAGATCTTCCAGGAGGGTCCAAAAACATTCAGTACTTC
-	TRBV9	15	-	TRBJ2-7	CASSPHPSATYEQYF	TGTGCCAGCAGCCCACACCCTAGCGCCACCTACGAGCAGTACTTC
-	TRBV15	13	once	TRBJ2-6	CATKLTGANVLTF	TGTGCCACCAAACTAACCGGGGCCAACGTCCTGACTTTC
-	TRBV6-1	13	-	TRBJ1-1	CASSEAQITEAFF	TGTGCCAGCAGTGAAGCGCAGATCACTGAAGCTTTCTTT
TRBD1	TRBV4-3	16	-	TRBJ2-7	CASSLVRDSGGYEQYF	TGCGCCAGCAGCCTCGTCCGGGACAGTGGGGGTTACGAGCAGTACTTC
-	TRBV2	15	-	TRBJ2-5	CASSLLRGGIETQYF	TGTGCCAGCAGTCTTTTGCGGGGCGGGATTGAGACCCAGTACTTC
-	TRBV7-2	13	-	TRBJ2-4	CASSFKTGNIQYF	TGTGCCAGCAGCTTCAAAACGGGGAACATTCAGTACTTC
TRBD2	TRBV9	14	once	TRBJ2-7	CASSLNLLAGEQYF	TGTGCCAGCAGCTTAAACCTCCTAGCGGGCGAGCAGTACTTC
-	TRBV28	13	-	TRBJ2-5	CASSPDRQETQYF	TGTGCCAGCAGCCCCGACAGACAAGAGACCCAGTACTTC
TRBD2	TRBV28	15	-	TRBJ2-1	CASSTKLAPKNEQFF	TGTGCCAGCAGCACCAAACTAGCGCCCAAAAATGAGCAGTTCTTC
-	TRBV11-2	17	-	TRBJ2-3	CASSLVAQYLSTDTQYF	TGTGCCAGCAGCTTAGTTGCTCAGTACCTGTCCACAGATACGCAGTATTTT
-	TRBV7-9	12	once	TRBJ2-3	CASSPTGDTQYF	TGTGCCAGCAGCCCCACCGGGGATACGCAGTATTTT
TRBD2	TRBV5-4	14	-	TRBJ2-5	CASSLTSAQETQYF	TGTGCCAGCAGCTTAACTAGCGCCCAAGAGACCCAGTACTTC
TRBD1	TRBV6-1	14	-	TRBJ2-2	CASSGQGEVGELFF	TGTGCCAGCAGTGGACAGGGGGAGGTCGGGGAGCTGTTTTTT
TRBD2	TRBV30	14	-	TRBJ2-3	CAWSEPSGADTQYF	TGTGCCTGGAGTGAGCCCAGCGGGGCAGATACGCAGTATTTT
-	TRBV11-2	18	-	TRBJ2-1	CASSLVIGQLSSYNEQFF	TGTGCCAGCAGCTTAGTAATCGGACAATTGAGCTCCTACAATGAGCAGTTCTTC
-	TRBV5-6	11	-	TRBJ1-3	CASSLYRESSF	TGTGCCAGCAGCTTGTACAGGGAAAGTTCTTTT
TRBD1	TRBV30	14	-	TRBJ1-1	CAWSTGQGATEAFF	TGTGCCTGGAGTACTGGACAGGGAGCCACTGAAGCTTTCTTT
-	TRBV7-3	14	-	TRBJ2-3	CASSLERSADTQYF	TGTGCCAGCAGCTTAGAACGGAGTGCAGATACGCAGTATTTT
-	TRBV19	14	once	TRBJ2-7	CASSIGQGGYEQYF	TGTGCCAGTAGTATAGGACAGGGAGGCTACGAGCAGTACTTC
TRBD2	TRBV18	15	-	TRBJ2-3	CASLRTSSFPDTQYF	TGTGCCAGCTTACGGACTAGTTCGTTTCCAGATACGCAGTATTTT
TRBD1	TRBV27	13	-	TRBJ1-2	CASSLGTGDGYTF	TGTGCCAGCAGTTTAGGGACAGGGGATGGCTACACCTTC